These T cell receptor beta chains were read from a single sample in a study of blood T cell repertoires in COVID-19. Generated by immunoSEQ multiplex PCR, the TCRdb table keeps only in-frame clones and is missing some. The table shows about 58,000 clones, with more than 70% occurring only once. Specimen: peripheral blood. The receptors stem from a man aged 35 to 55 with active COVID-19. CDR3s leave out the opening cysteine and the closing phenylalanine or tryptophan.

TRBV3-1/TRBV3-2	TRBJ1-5	ASSQSSRQMYSNQPQH
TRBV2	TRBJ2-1	ATKPGLAGELEQF
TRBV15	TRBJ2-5	ATSREGQGSETQY
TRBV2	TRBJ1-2	ASSEPGTGGAGGYT
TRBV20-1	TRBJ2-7	SARAFWEQY
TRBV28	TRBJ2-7	ASTGPRGRVDEQY
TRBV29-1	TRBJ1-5	SVAQGGNQPQH
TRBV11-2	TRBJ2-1	ASSMTSGSFNEQF
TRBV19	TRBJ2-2	ASRGEGGTPNRGELF
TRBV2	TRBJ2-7	ASSLIRFYEQY
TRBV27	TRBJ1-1	ASSWSQGARTEAF
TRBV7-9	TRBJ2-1	ASTRAVLGLLLGDEQF
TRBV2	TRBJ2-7	ASSVDRATYEQY
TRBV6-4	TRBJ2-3	ASKRDFSSTDTQY
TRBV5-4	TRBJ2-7	ASSQQRGRLYEQY
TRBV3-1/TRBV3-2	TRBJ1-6	ASSQEATPLH
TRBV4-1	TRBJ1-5	ASSRSQVVNQPQH
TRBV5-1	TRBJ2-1	ASRTTSAVYNEQF
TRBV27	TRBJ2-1	ASSWGLAGGPKYEQF
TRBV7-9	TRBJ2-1	ASSFGQGEYNEQF